These T cell receptor beta chains were read from a single sample in a study of blood T cells in healthy people across ages. In TCRdb, the 5' RACE reads were re-called with MiXCR into one record per CDR3 protein. This repertoire shows approximately 760,000 distinct CDR3 sequences, around 25% found once; its top ten account for roughly 9%. This sample was shared with a second study, whose subject was T cells of mothers and their children.

Sample: blood. Receptors originate from a boy between 5 and 17 years old in good health. Each CDR3 is given with its conserved first and last residue. D genes are given only for firm matches. Not all rows give a size; the values are once, few, many and, for expanded clones, a class.

abundance	len	v_gene	j_gene	d_gene	CDR3nt	CDR3aa
few	13	TRBV10-3	TRBJ2-5	TRBD1	TGTGCCATCAGGGAGGACAGGGCCCTAATTCGGTACTTC	CAIREDRALIRYF
few	16	TRBV15	TRBJ2-3	TRBD2	TGTGCCACCAGCAGAGTCGGGGAGGGTCGCACAGATACGCAGTATTTT	CATSRVGEGRTDTQYF
few	18	TRBV7-8	TRBJ1-1	NA	TGTGCCAGCAGCTTAGCGCCGGAGGACAGTTCAAGATACACTGAAGCTTTCTTT	CASSLAPEDSSRYTEAFF
NA	15	TRBV6-5	TRBJ1-5	NA	TGTGCCAGCAGTTACCCACGACAGAGCAATCAGCCCCAGCATTTT	CASSYPRQSNQPQHF
NA	14	TRBV12-3/TRBV12-4	TRBJ1-2	NA	TGTGCCAGCAGTTCTGGGGAGACTAACTATGGCTACACCTTC	CASSSGETNYGYTF
NA	16	TRBV27	TRBJ2-5	TRBD2	TGTGCCAGCAGTTTAGGCCGCGGGGGGCCTAGAAAGACCCAGTACTTC	CASSLGRGGPRKTQYF
NA	15	TRBV6-2/TRBV6-3	TRBJ2-5	TRBD1	TGTGCCAGCAGTTCCCGGGACAGTGGTGCGGAGACCCAGTACTTC	CASSSRDSGAETQYF
few	16	TRBV5-1	TRBJ2-7	NA	TGCGCCAGCAGCTTCTCAGGGGCCCCCCTAGGCGACGAGCAGTACTTC	CASSFSGAPLGDEQYF
NA	15	TRBV18	TRBJ2-1	NA	TGTGCCAGCTCACCACTGCTCCAAAACTACAATGAGCAGTTCTTC	CASSPLLQNYNEQFF
NA	15	TRBV12-3/TRBV12-4	TRBJ2-1	NA	NA	CASSSSVSSYNEQFF
few	15	TRBV9	TRBJ2-5	TRBD1	TGTGCCAGCAGCGGCTCCGGGACAGGGGTCGAGACCCAGTACTTC	CASSGSGTGVETQYF
few	13	TRBV20-1	TRBJ2-2	NA	TGCAGTGCTAGAGAGGGGACCACCGGGGAGCTGTTTTTT	CSAREGTTGELFF
NA	15	TRBV27	TRBJ2-2	NA	TGTGCCAGCAGTTTAAGTGGGAGCAGGACCGGGGAGCTGTTTTTT	CASSLSGSRTGELFF
NA	17	TRBV5-1	TRBJ2-1	NA	TGCGCCAGCAGCCAACCCCCCCAGGGACTTGACGACAATGAGCAGTTCTTC	CASSQPPQGLDDNEQFF
few	14	TRBV7-9	TRBJ2-5	NA	TGTGCCAGCAGCTTCCCGGGCCTTCTAGAGACCCAGTACTTC	CASSFPGLLETQYF
few	13	TRBV29-1	TRBJ2-5	NA	TGCAGCGCCCGCGGACGGTTACAAGAGACCCAGTACTTC	CSARGRLQETQYF
NA	12	TRBV15	TRBJ1-5	NA	TGTGCCACCGGCAGAGAGAATCAGCCCCAGCATTTT	CATGRENQPQHF
NA	13	TRBV5-6	TRBJ2-5	NA	TGTGCCAGCAGCTGGGGTAACCAAGAGACCCAGTACTTC	CASSWGNQETQYF
NA	13	TRBV20-1	TRBJ2-3	NA	TGCAGTGCTGGGTCTTGGGGCGCAGATACGCAGTATTTT	CSAGSWGADTQYF
few	15	TRBV12-3/TRBV12-4	TRBJ2-3	TRBD1	TGTGCCAGCAGTTGGGACAGGGCGAACACAGATACGCAGTATTTT	CASSWDRANTDTQYF
few	13	TRBV29-1	TRBJ2-2	NA	TGCAGCGTTGATCCGTCGAACACCGGGGAGCTGTTTTTT	CSVDPSNTGELFF
NA	15	TRBV14	TRBJ2-5	TRBD2	TGTGCCAGCAGCGACGGACTAGCGGGAGGGGAGACCCAGTACTTC	CASSDGLAGGETQYF
few	13	TRBV5-1	TRBJ2-2	NA	TGCGCCAGCAGCCCCCCTATGGACGGGGAGCTGTTTTTT	CASSPPMDGELFF
NA	13	TRBV6-2/TRBV6-3	TRBJ2-5	NA	TGTGCCAGCAGCCCAGAATATTTGGGGACCCAGTACTTC	CASSPEYLGTQYF
NA	17	TRBV6-6	TRBJ1-1	TRBD1	TGTGCCAGCAAAGAGACAGGGGCGCCAGAACTGTACGCTGAAGCTTTCTTT	CASKETGAPELYAEAFF
NA	14	TRBV7-9	TRBJ2-1	NA	TGTGCCAGCAGCCCCTTTCTTGGTCGGAATGAGCAGTTCTTC	CASSPFLGRNEQFF
NA	12	TRBV6-5	TRBJ1-4	NA	TGTGCCAGCCAGGGAGGGAATGAAAAACTGTTTTTT	CASQGGNEKLFF
few	15	TRBV4-3	TRBJ2-3	NA	TGCGCCAGCAGCCAAGATATTAAAACCTCGGATACGCAGTATTTT	CASSQDIKTSDTQYF
once	16	TRBV2	TRBJ2-1	NA	TGTGCCAGCATTGACCGGCCCAGGGAAGATGTCAATGAGCAGTTCTTC	CASIDRPREDVNEQFF
NA	14	TRBV5-6	TRBJ2-5	NA	TGTGCCAGCAGCTTGCCCCGGGTTCAAGAGACCCAGTACTTC	CASSLPRVQETQYF
NA	12	TRBV20-1	TRBJ2-1	TRBD2	TGCAGTGCTAGAGCGGGGGGCAATGAGCAGTTCTTC	CSARAGGNEQFF
few	14	TRBV11-2	TRBJ2-1	TRBD2	TGTGCCAGCAATAGCGGGGGGGCCGTTGGGGAGCAGTTCTTC	CASNSGGAVGEQFF
many	14	TRBV7-2	TRBJ2-5	NA	TGTGCCAGCAGCTTAAAACGGCGAACTGGGACCCAGTACTTC	CASSLKRRTGTQYF
NA	14	TRBV7-7	TRBJ2-2	NA	TGTGCTAGCAGCTTGAGAGGGAACACCGGGGAGCTGTTTTTT	CASSLRGNTGELFF
few	16	TRBV4-2	TRBJ2-7	TRBD2	TGTGCCAGCAGCCGAGGACTAGCGGGAGGCACCTACGAGCAGTACTTC	CASSRGLAGGTYEQYF
NA	14	TRBV4-1	TRBJ2-4	NA	TGCGCCAGCAGCCAAGATTGGACTTTAAACATTCAGTACTTC	CASSQDWTLNIQYF
NA	15	TRBV27	TRBJ2-5	TRBD2	TGTGCCAGCAGTTTATCGTCAACTAGCGGAGAGGCCCAGTACTTC	CASSLSSTSGEAQYF
NA	13	TRBV29-1	TRBJ2-4	TRBD1	TGCAGCGCCCGGGACAGGGGAACAAACATTCAGTACTTC	CSARDRGTNIQYF
NA	15	TRBV7-2	TRBJ2-7	NA	TGTGCCAGCAGCTCGATAGCTGAAGATTTTTACGAGCAGTACTTC	CASSSIAEDFYEQYF
NA	15	TRBV20-1	TRBJ1-2	TRBD1	TGCAGTGCTAGACCTGAGGGACAGGGGAACTATGGCTACACCTTC	CSARPEGQGNYGYTF
NA	16	TRBV20-1	TRBJ2-1	TRBD2	TGCAGTGCTAGAGCGGGACTAGCGGTCTCCTACAATGAGCAGTTCTTC	CSARAGLAVSYNEQFF
few	12	TRBV20-1	TRBJ2-3	NA	TGCAGTGCTAAGGGGGGGAAGGATACGCAGTATTTT	CSAKGGKDTQYF
NA	14	TRBV20-1	TRBJ2-2	TRBD2	TGCAGTGCCGAAGCGGGAGCGAACACCGGGGAGCTGTTTTTT	CSAEAGANTGELFF
few	16	TRBV5-5	TRBJ2-5	TRBD2	TGTGCCAGCAAGCCCGGACTAGCGGGAGACCAAGAGACCCAGTACTTC	CASKPGLAGDQETQYF
NA	15	TRBV7-3	TRBJ1-2	TRBD1	TGTGCCAGCAGCCCCGGGACAGGGTTGGACTATGGCTACACCTTC	CASSPGTGLDYGYTF
NA	13	TRBV10-3	TRBJ2-3	NA	TGTGCCATCTGGGGAGGTAGCACAGATACGCAGTATTTT	CAIWGGSTDTQYF
few	16	TRBV7-2	TRBJ2-4	TRBD2	TGTGCCAGCAGCCCAGGACTAGCGGGGGGTAAAAACATTCAGTACTTC	CASSPGLAGGKNIQYF